The source of this T cell receptor (beta chain) is a study of Ad26.COV2.S vaccination and SARS-CoV-2 variants. On the study more broadly: Intramuscular Ad26.COV2.S doses were given once or twice, 56 days apart. Findings and limits, study-wide: Breadth measured for non-spike TCRs was similar across vaccine and placebo recipients. Overall T cell responses may have been underestimated by the analyses of TCR breadth and depth.

This CDR3 is 15 amino acids long. Looked up from germline, CDR1 is LGHDT and CDR2 is YNNKEL (reference sequence). The trim removed 4 bases at V and 0 bases at J, leaving 2 bases unmatched. The assay was immunoSEQ multiplex PCR, and TCRdb's table has in-frame clones only and misses some. The sample yields a few hundred thousand clones, about 90% seen once. Stated treatment: 15 to 20 received Ad26.COV2.S at low or high dose, single or two shots; five or six received placebo; per-sample allocation not given. Each sample was drawn 63 days after the first injection (of vaccine or placebo). Note on this clone: Its cognate antigen is unknown.

The input for sequencing was peripheral blood, taken in a trial of Ad26.COV2.S vaccine versus placebo. This chain links TRBV3-1 (or the pseudogene TRBV3-2) with TRBJ2-2, with TRBD1 identical over 7 bases. This receptor was identified in a person between 18 and 65 years old who received the Ad26.COV2.S COVID-19 vaccine or a placebo. The CDR3 protein is CASSRQGPNTGELFF. CDR3 nucleotide sequence: TGTGCCAGCAGCCGACAGGGACCGAACACCGGGGAGCTGTTTTTT.